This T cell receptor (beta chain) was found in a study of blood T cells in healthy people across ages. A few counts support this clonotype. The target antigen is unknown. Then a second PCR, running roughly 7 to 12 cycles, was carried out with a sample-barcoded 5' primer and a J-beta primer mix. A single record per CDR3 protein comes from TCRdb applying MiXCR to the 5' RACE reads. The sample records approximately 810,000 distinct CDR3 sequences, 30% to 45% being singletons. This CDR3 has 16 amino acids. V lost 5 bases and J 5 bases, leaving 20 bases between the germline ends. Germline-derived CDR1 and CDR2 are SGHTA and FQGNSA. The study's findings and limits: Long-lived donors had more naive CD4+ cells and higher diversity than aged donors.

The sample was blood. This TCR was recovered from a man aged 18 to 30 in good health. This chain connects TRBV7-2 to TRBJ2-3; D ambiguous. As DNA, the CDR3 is TGTGCCAGCAGCCCCGCGGTGGGAATGATCGGAGATACGCAGTATTTT. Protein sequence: CASSPAVGMIGDTQYF.